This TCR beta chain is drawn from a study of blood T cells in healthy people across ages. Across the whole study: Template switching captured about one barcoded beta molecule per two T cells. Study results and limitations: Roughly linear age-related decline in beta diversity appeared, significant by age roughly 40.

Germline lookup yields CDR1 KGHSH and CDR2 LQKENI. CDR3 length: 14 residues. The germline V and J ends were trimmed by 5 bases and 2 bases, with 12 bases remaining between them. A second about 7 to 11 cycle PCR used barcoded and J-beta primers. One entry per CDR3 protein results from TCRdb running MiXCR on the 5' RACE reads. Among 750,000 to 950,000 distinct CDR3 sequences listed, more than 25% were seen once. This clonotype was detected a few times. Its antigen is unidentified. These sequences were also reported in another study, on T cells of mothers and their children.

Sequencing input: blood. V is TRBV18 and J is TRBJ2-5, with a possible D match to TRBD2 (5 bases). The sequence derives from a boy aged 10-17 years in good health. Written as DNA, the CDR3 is TGTGCCAGCTCAGACGTTCGGAGGCAAGAGACCCAGTACTTC. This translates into CASSDVRRQETQYF.